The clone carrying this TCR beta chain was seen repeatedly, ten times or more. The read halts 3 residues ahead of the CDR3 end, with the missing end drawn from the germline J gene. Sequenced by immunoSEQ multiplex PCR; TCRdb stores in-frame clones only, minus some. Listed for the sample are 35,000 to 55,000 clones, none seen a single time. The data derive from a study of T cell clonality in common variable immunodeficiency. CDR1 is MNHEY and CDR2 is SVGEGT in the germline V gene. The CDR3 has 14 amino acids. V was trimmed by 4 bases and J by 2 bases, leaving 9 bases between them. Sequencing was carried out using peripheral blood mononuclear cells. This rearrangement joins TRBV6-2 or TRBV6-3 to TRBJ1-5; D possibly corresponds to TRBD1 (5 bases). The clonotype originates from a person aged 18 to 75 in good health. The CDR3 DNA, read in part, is TGTGCCAGCAGTTTCCAGGGAGGCAATCAGCCC. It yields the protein CASSFQGGNQP. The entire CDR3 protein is CASSFQGGNQPQHF.